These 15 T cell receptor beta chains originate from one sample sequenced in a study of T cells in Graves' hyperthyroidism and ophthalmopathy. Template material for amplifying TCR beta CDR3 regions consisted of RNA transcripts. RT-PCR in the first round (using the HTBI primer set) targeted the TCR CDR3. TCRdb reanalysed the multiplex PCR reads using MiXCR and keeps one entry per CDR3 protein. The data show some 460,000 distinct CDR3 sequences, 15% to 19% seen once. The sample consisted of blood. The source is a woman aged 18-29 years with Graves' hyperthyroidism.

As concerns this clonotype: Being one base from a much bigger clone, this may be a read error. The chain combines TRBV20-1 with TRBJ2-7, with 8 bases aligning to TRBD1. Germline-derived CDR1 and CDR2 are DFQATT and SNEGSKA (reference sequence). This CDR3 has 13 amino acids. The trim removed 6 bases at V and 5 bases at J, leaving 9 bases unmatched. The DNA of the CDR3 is TGCAGTGCCCGGACAGGGCTCGCCGACGAGCAGTACTTC. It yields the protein CSARTGLADEQYF.

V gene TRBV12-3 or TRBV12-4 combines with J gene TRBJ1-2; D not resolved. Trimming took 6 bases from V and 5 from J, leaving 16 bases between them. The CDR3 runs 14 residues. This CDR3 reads CASSSKGIGYGYTF. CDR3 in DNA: TGTGCCAGCAGCTCCAAGGGAATTGGGTATGGCTACACCTTC.

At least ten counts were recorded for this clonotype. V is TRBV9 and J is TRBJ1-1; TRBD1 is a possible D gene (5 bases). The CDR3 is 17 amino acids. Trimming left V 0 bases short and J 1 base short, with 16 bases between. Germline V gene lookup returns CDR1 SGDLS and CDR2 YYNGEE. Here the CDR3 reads CASSVVKGRISNTEAFF. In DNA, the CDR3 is TGTGCCAGCAGCGTAGTTAAGGGGCGGATATCGAACACTGAAGCTTTCTTT.

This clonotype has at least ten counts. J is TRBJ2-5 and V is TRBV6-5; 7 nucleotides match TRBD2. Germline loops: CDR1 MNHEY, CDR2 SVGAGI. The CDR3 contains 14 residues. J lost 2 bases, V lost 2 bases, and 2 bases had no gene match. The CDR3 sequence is CASSYLAEQETQYF. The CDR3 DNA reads TGTGCCAGCAGTTACCTAGCGGAACAAGAGACCCAGTACTTC.

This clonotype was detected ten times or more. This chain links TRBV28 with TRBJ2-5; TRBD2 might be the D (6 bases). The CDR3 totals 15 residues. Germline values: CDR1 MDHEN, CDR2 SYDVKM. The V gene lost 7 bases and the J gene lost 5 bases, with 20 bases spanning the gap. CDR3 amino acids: CASNPESRGWETQYF. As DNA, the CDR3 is TGTGCCAGCAACCCGGAGTCTCGGGGGTGGGAGACCCAGTACTTC. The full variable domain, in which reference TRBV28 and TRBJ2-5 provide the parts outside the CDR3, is DVKVTQSSRYLVKRTGEKVFLECVQDMDHENMFWYRQDPGLGLRLIYFSYDVKMKEKGDIPEGYSVSREKKERFSLILESASTNQTSMYLCASNPESRGWETQYFGPGTRLLVL.

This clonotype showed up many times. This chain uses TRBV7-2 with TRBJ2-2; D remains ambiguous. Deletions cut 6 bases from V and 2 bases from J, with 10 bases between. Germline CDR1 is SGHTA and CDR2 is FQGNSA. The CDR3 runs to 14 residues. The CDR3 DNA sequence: TGTGCCAGCAGACGCGATCAAAACACCGGGGAGCTGTTTTTT. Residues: CASRRDQNTGELFF. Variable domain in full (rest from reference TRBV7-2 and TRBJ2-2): GAGVSQSPSNKVTEKGKDVELRCDPISGHTALYWYRQSLGQGLEFLIYFQGNSAPDKSGLPSDRFSAERTGGSVSTLTIQRTQQEDSAVYLCASRRDQNTGELFFGEGSRLTVL.

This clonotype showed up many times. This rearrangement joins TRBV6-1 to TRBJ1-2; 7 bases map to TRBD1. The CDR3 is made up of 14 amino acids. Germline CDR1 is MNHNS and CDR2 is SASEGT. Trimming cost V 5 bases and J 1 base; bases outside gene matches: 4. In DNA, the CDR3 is TGTGCCAGCAGTTTGGGACAGCTTAACTATGGCTACACCTTC. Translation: CASSLGQLNYGYTF.

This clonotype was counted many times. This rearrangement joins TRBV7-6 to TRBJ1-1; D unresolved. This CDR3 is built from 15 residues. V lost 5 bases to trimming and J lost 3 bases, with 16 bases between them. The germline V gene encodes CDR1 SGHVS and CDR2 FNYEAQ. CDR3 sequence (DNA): TGTGCCAGCAGCCCGATTGGCGGCAAGTACACTGAAGCTTTCTTT. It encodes CASSPIGGKYTEAFF. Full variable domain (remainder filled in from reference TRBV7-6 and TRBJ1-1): GAGVSQSPRYKVTKRGQDVALRCDPISGHVSLYWYRQALGQGPEFLTYFNYEAQQDKSGLPNDRFSAERPEGSISTLTIQRTEQRDSAMYRCASSPIGGKYTEAFFGQGTRLTVV.

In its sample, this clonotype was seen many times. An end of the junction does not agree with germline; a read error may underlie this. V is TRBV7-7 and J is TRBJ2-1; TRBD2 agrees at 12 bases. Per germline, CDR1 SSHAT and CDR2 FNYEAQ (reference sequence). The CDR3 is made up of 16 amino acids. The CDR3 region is CASSLTLAGGLGEQFF. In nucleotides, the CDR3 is TGTGCTAGCAGCTTAACTCTAGCGGGAGGGCTCGGTGAGCAGTTCTTC.

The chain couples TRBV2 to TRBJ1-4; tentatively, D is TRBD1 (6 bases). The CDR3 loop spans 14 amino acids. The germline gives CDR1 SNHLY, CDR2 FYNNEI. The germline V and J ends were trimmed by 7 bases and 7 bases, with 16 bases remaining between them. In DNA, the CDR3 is TGTGCCAGCATAGACAGGCCCATCGGTGAAAAACTGTTTTTT. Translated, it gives CASIDRPIGEKLFF.

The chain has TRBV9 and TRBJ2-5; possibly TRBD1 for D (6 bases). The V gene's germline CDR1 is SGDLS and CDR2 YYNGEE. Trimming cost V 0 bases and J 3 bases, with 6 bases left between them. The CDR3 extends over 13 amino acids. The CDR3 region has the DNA TGTGCCAGCAGCGTAGAGGGGGAAGAGACCCAGTACTTC. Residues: CASSVEGEETQYF. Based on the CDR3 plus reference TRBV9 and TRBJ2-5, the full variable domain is DSGVTQTPKHLITATGQRVTLRCSPRSGDLSVYWYQQSLDQGLQFLIQYYNGEERAKGNILERFSAQQFPDLHSELNLSSLELGDSALYFCASSVEGEETQYFGPGTRLLVL.

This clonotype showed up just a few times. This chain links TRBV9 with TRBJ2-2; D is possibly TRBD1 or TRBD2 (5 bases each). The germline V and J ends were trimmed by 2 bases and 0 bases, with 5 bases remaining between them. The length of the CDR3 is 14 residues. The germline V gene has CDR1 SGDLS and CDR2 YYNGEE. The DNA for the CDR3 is TGTGCCAGCAGCGTGGGACCGAACACCGGGGAGCTGTTTTTT. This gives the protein CASSVGPNTGELFF.

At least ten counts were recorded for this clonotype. Here the CDR3 DNA reads TGCAGTGCCAGCGACAGGGCAGCACAGACCCAGTACTTC. Its protein product is CSASDRAAQTQYF. This chain links TRBV20-1 with TRBJ2-5; 7 bases line up with TRBD1. The CDR3 has 13 amino acids. Trimming cost V 6 bases and J 6 bases; bases outside gene matches: 10. CDR1 and CDR2 (germline): DFQATT, SNEGSKA (reference sequence).

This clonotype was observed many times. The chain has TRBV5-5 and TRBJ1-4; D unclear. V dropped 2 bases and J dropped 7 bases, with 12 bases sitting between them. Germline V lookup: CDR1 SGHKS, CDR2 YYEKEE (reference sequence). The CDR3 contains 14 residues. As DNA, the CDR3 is TGTGCCAGCAGCTTTCGGGCCCAAGGTGAAAAACTGTTTTTT. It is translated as CASSFRAQGEKLFF.

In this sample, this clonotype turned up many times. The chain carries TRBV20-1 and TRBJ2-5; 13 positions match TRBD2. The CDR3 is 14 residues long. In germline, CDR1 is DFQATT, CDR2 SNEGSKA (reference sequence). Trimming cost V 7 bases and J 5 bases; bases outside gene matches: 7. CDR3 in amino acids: CSETSGRARETQYF. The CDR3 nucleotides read TGCAGTGAAACTAGCGGGAGGGCCCGGGAGACCCAGTACTTC.